A single sample is the source of the 16 T cell receptor beta chains below, sequenced in a study of control samples from healthy donors and cancer patients. This table comes from immunoSEQ multiplex PCR, and its TCRdb copy is limited to in-frame clones, with some not included. Of some 80,000 clones listed, about nine tenths are singletons. The sequencing input was blood. The receptors derive from a man over 45 in good health.

This chain joins TRBV19 and TRBJ1-3, with D maybe TRBD1 (6 bases). CDR1 is LNHDA and CDR2 is SQIVND in the germline V gene (reference sequence). V was cut by 5 bases and J by 2 bases, with 16 bases left in between. The CDR3 runs 16 residues. CDR3 bases: TGTGCCAGTAGTCCCAGGACAGTCCGACCTGGAAACACCATATATTTT. Translated, it gives CASSPRTVRPGNTIYF.

This rearrangement joins TRBV6-2 or TRBV6-3 to TRBJ2-2, with 10 bases aligning to TRBD1. Trimming removed 2 bases from V and 2 bases from J; junction bases left unmatched: 8. The germline CDR1 and CDR2 sequences are MNHEY and SVGEGT. This CDR3 region has 18 residues. The CDR3 sequence is CASSYGTGDVRNTGELFF. The CDR3 coding sequence is TGTGCCAGCAGTTACGGGACAGGGGACGTCAGAAACACCGGGGAGCTGTTTTTT.

The chain is built from TRBV5-4 and TRBJ1-6; 8 bases fit TRBD1. CDR3 length: 14 residues. The ends lost 4 bases at V and 6 bases at J; junction bases unmatched: 3. Germline CDR1 SGHNT, CDR2 YYREEE (reference sequence). CDR3 in amino acids: CASSTGQANSPLHF. DNA for the CDR3: TGTGCCAGCAGCACGGGACAGGCTAATTCACCCCTCCACTTT.

The chain links TRBV27 to TRBJ1-5, with 8 bases fitting TRBD1. The length of the CDR3 is 16 residues. Germline V gene sequence: CDR1 MNHEY, CDR2 SMNVEV (reference sequence). The V gene end was trimmed by 4 bases and the J gene end by 6 bases; junction bases not matched to a gene: 11. The CDR3 protein is CASSWTGTGLTQPQHF. In DNA, the CDR3 is TGTGCCAGCAGTTGGACAGGGACGGGACTCACTCAGCCCCAGCATTTT.

The chain uses TRBV11-2 and TRBJ2-5, with TRBD2 matching over 8 bases. The germline V gene has CDR1 SGHAT and CDR2 FQNNGV. This CDR3 has 14 residues. The trim removed 4 bases at V and 4 bases at J, leaving 5 bases unmatched. CDR3 region: CASSSGLARETQYF. DNA of the CDR3: TGTGCCAGCAGCTCTGGACTAGCACGAGAGACCCAGTACTTC.

This sequence joins TRBV12-5 and TRBJ2-3; no firm D call. The V and J ends lost 4 bases and 0 bases respectively, with 5 bases between them. The CDR3 contains 13 residues. Germline CDR1 is LGHNT and CDR2 is FRNRAP. Here the CDR3 DNA reads TGTGCTAGTGGTTCGTCTAGCACAGATACGCAGTATTTT. This translates into CASGSSSTDTQYF.

The genes are TRBV7-9 and TRBJ2-5, with D unresolved. The CDR3 has 13 residues. With 2 bases removed from V and 5 bases from J, the gap between germline ends came to 9 bases. CDR1 is SEHNR, CDR2 FQNEAQ, per germline (reference sequence). The CDR3 region is CASSLRPVETQYF. Written as DNA, the CDR3 is TGTGCCAGCAGCTTACGGCCCGTGGAGACCCAGTACTTC.

The CDR3 DNA reads TGTGCCAGCAGCTCATCGGGACAGGGGGCTCAGGGGACCCAGTACTTC. It yields the protein CASSSSGQGAQGTQYF. The chain uses TRBV13 and TRBJ2-5, with 12 bases aligning to TRBD1. This CDR3 spans 16 amino acids. Trimming took 4 bases from V and 7 from J; bases not matched to a gene: 10. The V gene's germline CDR1 is PRHDT and CDR2 FYEKMQ (reference sequence).

This chain joins TRBV30 and TRBJ1-5, with D uncertain. This CDR3 has 13 residues. Trimming stripped 3 bases from V and 0 bases from J, with 6 bases between. The V gene's germline CDR1 is GTSNPN and CDR2 SVGIG (reference sequence). This chain's CDR3 is CAWSENSNQPQHF. CDR3 DNA: TGTGCCTGGAGCGAGAATAGCAATCAGCCCCAGCATTTT. The full variable domain, completed using reference TRBV30 and TRBJ1-5, is SQTIHQWPATLVQPVGSPLSLECTVEGTSNPNLYWYRQAAGRGLQLLFYSVGIGQISSEVPQNLSASRPQDRQFILSSKKLLLSDSGFYLCAWSENSNQPQHFGDGTRLSIL.

This clone was counted only a few times. The chain carries TRBV15 and TRBJ1-1; the D gene is possibly TRBD1 (5 bases). V was shortened by 8 bases and J by 2 bases, with 18 bases between the two germline ends. Germline CDR1 LNHNV, CDR2 YYDKDF (reference sequence). The CDR3 loop spans 15 amino acids. CDR3 sequence: CATWLIIRGNTEAFF. The CDR3 DNA reads as TGTGCCACCTGGTTAATTATTCGGGGCAACACTGAAGCTTTCTTT.

The rearrangement uses TRBV19 and TRBJ1-5; the D gene is possibly TRBD1 (5 bases). CDR3 length: 14 residues. V lost 5 bases and J lost 0, with 8 bases in between. Germline assignment: CDR1 LNHDA and CDR2 SQIVND (reference sequence). Written as DNA, the CDR3 is TGTGCCAGTAGTCCGACAGTTAGCAATCAGCCCCAGCATTTT. Translating it yields CASSPTVSNQPQHF.

The genes are TRBV18 and TRBJ1-1; possibly TRBD1 for D (5 bases). The germline V and J ends were trimmed by 3 bases and 5 bases, with 19 bases remaining between them. Germline V gene sequence: CDR1 KGHSH, CDR2 LQKENI. This CDR3 is built from 16 residues. The CDR3 region is CASSPDNPLGSTEAFF. The CDR3 DNA follows: TGTGCCAGCTCACCGGACAACCCCCTGGGGTCGACTGAAGCTTTCTTT.

This clone was detected once. The rearrangement links TRBV5-6 to TRBJ1-1; 11 positions match TRBD1. CDR1 and CDR2 from the germline V gene are SGHDT and YYEEEE. The CDR3 extends over 15 amino acids. J lost 4 bases, V lost 0 bases, and 2 bases had no gene match. CDR3 region: CASSLGDRGFTEAFF. The CDR3 coding sequence is TGTGCCAGCAGCTTGGGGGACAGGGGGTTCACTGAAGCTTTCTTT.

The CDR3 region is CASSPGGQMFQPQHF. CDR3 in DNA: TGCGCCAGCAGCCCGGGGGGACAGATGTTTCAGCCCCAGCATTTT. The chain is built from TRBV5-1 and TRBJ1-5, with 7 positions matching TRBD1. Trimming removed 4 bases from V and 6 bases from J; junction bases left unmatched: 10. The CDR3 consists of 15 residues. The germline V gene has CDR1 SGHRS and CDR2 YFSETQ.

This clone was recorded a few times. The chain joins TRBV11-2 to TRBJ2-3; 10 nucleotides match TRBD1. The CDR3 contains 16 residues. With V trimmed by 5 bases and J by 1 base, 6 bases remained unmatched. CDR1 SGHAT and CDR2 FQNNGV come from the germline V gene. DNA of the CDR3: TGTGCCAGCAGCCTGTCCGGGACAGGGGGCACAGATACGCAGTATTTT. Its protein product is CASSLSGTGGTDTQYF.

V usage is TRBV27 and J usage is TRBJ2-3; TRBD2 matches at 13 bases. Germline V gene lookup returns CDR1 MNHEY and CDR2 SMNVEV (reference sequence). The junction had 15 bases not matched to a gene; V was cut back by 4 bases and J by 5 bases. There are 19 residues in the CDR3. The CDR3 reads CASSYWGLAGSERGDTQYF. CDR3 nucleotides: TGTGCCAGCAGTTACTGGGGACTAGCGGGGTCCGAACGAGGAGATACGCAGTATTTT.